This T cell receptor beta chain was documented in a study of blood T cell repertoires in COVID-19. Study-level background: COVID-19 samples, acute and convalescent, were from the United States, Italy and Spain. T cells, B-cell-depleted T cells, or PBMCs provided the cDNA or gDNA that served as material.

As originally analysed: By means of reference gene primer amplification, nucleated cell counts were estimated. Clones were read by immunoSEQ multiplex PCR, and TCRdb kept only the in-frame ones, dropping some. V and J calls and clone size come straight from that table; D and trimming were deduced from the DNA. The sample consists of fewer than 300,000 clones, about 85% of them appearing once. The CDR3 extends over 15 amino acids. The rearrangement links TRBV21-1 to TRBJ1-3; the DNA was not used to check the table's D call, TRBD1. TRBV21-1 counts as a pseudogene. This TCR came from a man in his fifties or sixties who had recovered from COVID-19. The sample was peripheral blood. CDR3 nucleotide sequence: TGTGCCAGCAGCAAAGCACCCTGTGGCGGAAACACCATATATTTT. Protein sequence: CASSKAPCGGNTIYF.